These 27 T cell receptor beta chains were all obtained from the same sample, sequenced in a study of T cell responses to AZD1222 COVID-19 vaccine (dated by TCRdb to the early 2020s). Library preparation employed the immunoSEQ multiplex PCR assay. TCRdb stores this immuneACCESS table with in-frame sequences only. Part of the clones is absent; in the studies checked, under half of the shortfall reflects unresolved V genes, and no reason is known for the rest. This sample comprises fewer than 120,000 clones, about 87% of them detected only once. Over 1.5% of the sample is taken by the ten largest. The sample's time point label, in plain terms: baseline before first vaccination. This specimen consisted of peripheral blood, obtained on day 0 of AZD1222 vaccination. The source is an adult in good health.

This clone appeared a single time. The rearrangement links TRBV19 to TRBJ2-1; 9 bases agree with TRBD2. V dropped 5 bases and J dropped 5; count of bases not matched to a gene: 7. The CDR3 contains 15 residues. Looked up from germline, CDR1 is LNHDA and CDR2 is SQIVND (reference sequence). The CDR3 sequence: CASSPEIAGDNEQFF. CDR3 sequence (DNA): TGTGCCAGTAGTCCCGAGATAGCGGGAGACAATGAGCAGTTCTTC.

The chain recombines TRBV6-6 with TRBJ1-5, with D hard to call. The CDR3 contains 17 residues. Trimming removed 5 bases from V and 0 bases from J, with 17 bases in between. Looked up from germline, CDR1 is MNHNY and CDR2 is SVGAGI (reference sequence). CDR3 in amino acids: CASSRKGRINSNQPQHF. The CDR3 coding sequence is TGTGCCAGCAGTCGAAAGGGCAGAATTAATAGCAATCAGCCCCAGCATTTT.

This clone was detected only a few times. This chain connects TRBV19 to TRBJ1-2, with D possibly matching TRBD1 (6 bases). CDR3 length: 16 residues. Trimming removed 4 bases at V and 5 bases at J, with 20 bases between. The germline CDR1 and CDR2 sequences are LNHDA and SQIVND (reference sequence). The CDR3 DNA reads as TGTGCCAGTAGTAGCCCAATCAGGGGACCGCTTTATGGCTACACCTTC. This translates into CASSSPIRGPLYGYTF. Variable domain in full (rest from reference TRBV19 and TRBJ1-2): DGGITQSPKYLFRKEGQNVTLSCEQNLNHDAMYWYRQDPGQGLRLIYYSQIVNDFQKGDIAEGYSVSREKKESFPLTVTSAQKNPTAFYLCASSSPIRGPLYGYTFGSGTRLTVV.

This chain links TRBV6-6 with TRBJ1-1, with D possibly matching TRBD1 (5 bases). V lost 0 bases and J lost 5, with 7 bases in between. The CDR3 length is 13 residues. CDR1 is MNHNY and CDR2 is SVGAGI in the germline V gene (reference sequence). CDR3 residues: CASSYSRGTEAFF. Here the CDR3 DNA reads TGTGCCAGCAGTTACTCGCGGGGGACTGAAGCTTTCTTT.

This clone has a single count. This rearrangement joins TRBV7-9 to TRBJ1-1; no clear D gene. Germline CDR1 reads SEHNR; CDR2 reads FQNEAQ (reference sequence). This CDR3 comprises 14 residues. Deletions cut 6 bases from V and 4 bases from J, with 15 bases between. The CDR3 loop is CASRHIGGFTEAFF. CDR3 nucleotide sequence: TGTGCCAGCAGACACATCGGAGGGTTCACTGAAGCTTTCTTT.

The chain has TRBV19 and TRBJ2-7, with 7 positions matching TRBD1. The V segment lost 0 bases and the J segment 1 base; nucleotides outside the gene matches: 3. The CDR3 has 15 amino acids. The germline V gene encodes CDR1 LNHDA and CDR2 SQIVND (reference sequence). The CDR3 loop reads CASSIDRGSSYEQYF. The CDR3 nucleotides read TGTGCCAGTAGTATAGACAGGGGGTCGTCCTACGAGCAGTACTTC. The whole variable domain, remainder taken from reference TRBV19 and TRBJ2-7, is DGGITQSPKYLFRKEGQNVTLSCEQNLNHDAMYWYRQDPGQGLRLIYYSQIVNDFQKGDIAEGYSVSREKKESFPLTVTSAQKNPTAFYLCASSIDRGSSYEQYFGPGTRLTVT.

This chain joins TRBV12-3 or TRBV12-4 and TRBJ1-1, with no clear D. Between the trimmed V and J ends, which lost 6 bases and 1 base, there was a span of 9 bases. CDR3 length: 13 amino acids. Written as DNA, the CDR3 is TGTGCCAGCAGACAGAATCCGAACACTGAAGCTTTCTTT. Its protein is CASRQNPNTEAFF.

V usage is TRBV3-1 (or the pseudogene TRBV3-2) and J usage is TRBJ1-6; the D is unclear. The CDR3 sequence is 14 residues long. Trimming removed 5 bases at V and 7 bases at J, with 12 bases between. CDR1 is LGHDT, CDR2 YNNKEL, per germline (reference sequence). The CDR3 coding sequence is TGTGCCAGCAGCAAAAGCCGGGGAAATTCACCCCTCCACTTT. Translated, it gives CASSKSRGNSPLHF.

V usage is TRBV27 and J usage is TRBJ1-2, with unresolved D. The length of the CDR3 is 14 residues. The V end was cut by 5 bases, the J end by 3 bases, with 13 bases between. Germline CDR1 MNHEY, CDR2 SMNVEV (reference sequence). The CDR3 sequence: CASSPLLGYYGYTF. The CDR3 nucleotides read TGTGCCAGCAGTCCGCTGTTGGGATACTATGGCTACACCTTC.

The sample holds a few counts of this clone. CDR3 protein: CASTSNGGNSPLHF. CDR3 bases: TGTGCCAGCACCTCGAATGGGGGAAATTCACCCCTCCACTTT. The chain carries TRBV18 and TRBJ1-6; D is possibly TRBD1 (5 bases). There are 14 residues in the CDR3. CDR1 and CDR2 from the germline V gene are KGHSH and LQKENI. Trimming removed 8 bases at V and 7 bases at J, with 15 bases between. The whole variable domain, filled in from reference TRBV18 and TRBJ1-6, reads NAGVMQNPRHLVRRRGQEARLRCSPMKGHSHVYWYRQLPEEGLKFMVYLQKENIIDESGMPKERFSAEFPKEGPSILRIQQVVRGDSAAYFCASTSNGGNSPLHFGNGTRLTVT.

This chain uses TRBV3-1 (or the pseudogene TRBV3-2) with TRBJ2-4; 8 positions match TRBD1. The CDR3 spans 13 residues. CDR1 is LGHDT, CDR2 YNNKEL, per germline (reference sequence). V dropped 3 bases and J dropped 6; count of bases not matched to a gene: 1. DNA of the CDR3: TGTGCCAGCAGCCACAGGGGGCCAAACATTCAGTACTTC. Protein product: CASSHRGPNIQYF.

This sequence joins TRBV24-1 and TRBJ1-2; a possible D gene is TRBD1 (6 bases). Trimming cost V 4 bases and J 7 bases, with 15 bases left between them. The length of the CDR3 is 14 residues. Per germline, CDR1 KGHDR and CDR2 SFDVKD. CDR3 protein: CATSDPSQGAGYTF. CDR3 nucleotides: TGTGCCACCAGTGACCCCTCACAGGGTGCTGGCTACACCTTC.

This clone was observed a handful of times. The chain carries TRBV29-1 and TRBJ1-2; D not resolved. The germline V gene encodes CDR1 SQVTM and CDR2 ANQGSEA. The V gene lost 4 bases and the J gene lost 2 bases, with 5 bases spanning the gap. This CDR3 comprises 11 residues. The CDR3 bases are TGCAGCGTTGTTCTAAACTATGGCTACACCTTC. Residues: CSVVLNYGYTF.

This sequence joins TRBV12-3 or TRBV12-4 and TRBJ2-1, with D uncertain. Trimming removed 3 bases at V and 6 bases at J, with 9 bases between. This CDR3 is built from 13 residues. This chain's CDR3 is CASSLAVLNEQFF. CDR3 coding DNA: TGTGCCAGCAGTTTGGCCGTCCTCAATGAGCAGTTCTTC.

This clone is categorized as medium-sized (0.01 to 0.1%). The gene calls are TRBV15 and TRBJ1-1; D is unresolved. The germline CDR1 and CDR2 sequences are LNHNV and YYDKDF (reference sequence). The CDR3 consists of 14 residues. V dropped 0 bases and J dropped 1 base, with 6 bases sitting between them. Written as DNA, the CDR3 is TGTGCCACCAGCAGAGAGGCAGAGAACACTGAAGCTTTCTTT. It yields the protein CATSREAENTEAFF.

The gene calls are TRBV30 and TRBJ2-5, with 7 bases that match TRBD2. V gave up 3 bases and J gave up 3 bases; unmatched junction bases: 7. CDR1 and CDR2 (germline): GTSNPN, SVGIG (reference sequence). The CDR3 contains 14 residues. The CDR3 here is CAWRKGGQEETQYF. CDR3 in DNA: TGTGCCTGGAGAAAGGGAGGGCAAGAAGAGACCCAGTACTTC.

This clone has a single count. This chain joins TRBV19 and TRBJ1-1; unclear D gene. V was pared by 10 bases and J by 4 bases, with 19 bases between. CDR1 is LNHDA and CDR2 is SQIVND in the germline V gene (reference sequence). There are 14 residues in the CDR3. CDR3 sequence reads: CATMDGPRSTEAFF. CDR3 nucleotide sequence: TGTGCCACAATGGACGGACCTCGCAGCACTGAAGCTTTCTTT.

This clone was counted once. The chain combines TRBV2 with TRBJ2-3; 7 bases fit TRBD1. From germline, CDR1 is SNHLY and CDR2 FYNNEI. V was pared by 7 bases and J by 4 bases, with 5 bases of the junction left unmatched. This CDR3 is 13 amino acids long. CDR3 coding DNA: TGTGCCAGCAAGGGGGCAACCCCAGATACGCAGTATTTT. Translated: CASKGATPDTQYF.

The V and J genes are TRBV6-1 and TRBJ1-2; 8 bases map to TRBD1. The CDR3 totals 19 residues. CDR1 MNHNS and CDR2 SASEGT come from the germline V gene. Trimming at V came to 2 bases and at J to 7 bases, leaving 21 bases not matched to a gene. CDR3: CASSEWRVGRPDRGRGYTF. CDR3 bases: TGTGCCAGCAGTGAATGGAGGGTAGGTAGACCCGACAGGGGCCGTGGCTACACCTTC.

This clone was found a few times. This chain uses TRBV11-1 with TRBJ1-2, with a possible D match to TRBD1 (5 bases). This CDR3 comprises 14 residues. V shed 3 bases and J shed 8 bases, with 16 bases lying between them. The germline CDR1 and CDR2 sequences are SGHAT and FQDESV (reference sequence). The CDR3 region has the DNA TGTGCCAGCAGCTTGAACCCTAAGGGGAGCGGCTACACCTTC. As protein: CASSLNPKGSGYTF. Based on the CDR3 plus reference TRBV11-1 and TRBJ1-2, the full variable domain is EAEVAQSPRYKITEKSQAVAFWCDPISGHATLYWYRQILGQGPELLVQFQDESVVDDSQLPKDRFSAERLKGVDSTLKIQPAELGDSAMYLCASSLNPKGSGYTFGSGTRLTVV.

This chain uses TRBV19 with TRBJ1-1, with a possible D match to TRBD1 (5 bases). The CDR3 loop spans 15 amino acids. The V end lost 7 bases, the J end lost 3 bases, and 18 bases lay between the germline ends. The germline CDR1 and CDR2 sequences are LNHDA and SQIVND (reference sequence). The CDR3 region is CASNPGTSKYTEAFF. Here the CDR3 DNA reads TGTGCCAGTAACCCCGGGACTTCCAAGTACACTGAAGCTTTCTTT.

This chain joins TRBV18 and TRBJ2-3, with D maybe TRBD1 (6 bases). In germline, CDR1 is KGHSH, CDR2 LQKENI. CDR3 length: 15 residues. V lost 5 bases and J lost 5, with 17 bases in between. The CDR3 sequence is CASSGYREGRDTQYF. CDR3 DNA: TGTGCCAGCTCAGGATACAGGGAAGGTAGAGATACGCAGTATTTT.

This chain uses TRBV6-5 with TRBJ2-1; D unclear. Trimming shortened V by 2 bases and J by 13 bases, and 18 bases separated the two germline ends. CDR1 is MNHEY, CDR2 SVGAGI, per germline. The CDR3 covers 14 residues. Written as DNA, the CDR3 is TGTGCCAGCAGTTACCCTCCTTCGGGTCCATATCAGTTCTTC. Its translation: CASSYPPSGPYQFF.

CDR3 loop: CASGLATGGHTEAFF. The CDR3 DNA reads TGTGCTAGTGGTTTAGCGACAGGGGGCCACACTGAAGCTTTCTTT. The chain links TRBV12-5 to TRBJ1-1, with 10 bases fitting TRBD1. Germline loops: CDR1 LGHNT, CDR2 FRNRAP. Trimming cost V 3 bases and J 3 bases; bases outside gene matches: 4. The CDR3 consists of 15 residues.

The chain recombines TRBV3-1 (or the pseudogene TRBV3-2) with TRBJ1-3; D is unclear. Germline lookup yields CDR1 LGHDT and CDR2 YNNKEL (reference sequence). Trimming pared 0 bases from V and 0 bases from J, leaving 6 bases between. The CDR3 is 15 residues long. Written as DNA, the CDR3 is TGTGCCAGCAGCCAAGATGTCAGCTCTGGAAACACCATATATTTT. Protein product: CASSQDVSSGNTIYF.

This clone has only one observation. The chain joins TRBV7-9 to TRBJ1-5; D may be TRBD1 (6 bases). Trimming took off 5 bases at V and 2 bases at J, with 16 bases between the two ends. Germline assignment: CDR1 SEHNR and CDR2 FQNEAQ (reference sequence). The CDR3 runs 16 residues. The CDR3 coding sequence is TGTGCCAGCAGCCCCACTACAGGGAAGGGCAATCAGCCCCAGCATTTT. Translation gives CASSPTTGKGNQPQHF. The full variable domain, rest sourced from reference TRBV7-9 and TRBJ1-5, is DTGVSQNPRHKITKRGQNVTFRCDPISEHNRLYWYRQTLGQGPEFLTYFQNEAQLEKSRLLSDRFSAERPKGSFSTLEIQRTEQGDSAMYLCASSPTTGKGNQPQHFGDGTRLSIL.

J is TRBJ2-5 and V is TRBV11-2; TRBD2 matches 11 bases. The CDR3 is made up of 15 amino acids. Trimming cost V 4 bases and J 1 base; bases outside gene matches: 2. The germline gives CDR1 SGHAT, CDR2 FQNNGV. CDR3 sequence reads: CASSSTSGVQETQYF. The CDR3 DNA sequence: TGTGCCAGCAGCTCGACTAGCGGGGTCCAAGAGACCCAGTACTTC.